This T cell receptor beta chain was identified during a study of blood T cells in healthy people across ages (dated by TCRdb to between 2014 and 2016). Regarding the research as a whole: In model experiments, template switching captured roughly one uniquely barcoded TCR beta cDNA molecule for every two T cells. The donors were split into four age groups: young (average about 15 years), middle-aged (roughly 39), aged (roughly 65) and long-lived (about 82). The study analyzed two additional independent replicas of 1 million unique cDNA reads from the same blood draw for two donors, one aged 18 to 29 and one aged 80 or older. To avoid experimental bias, donors of different ages were randomly spread across the sequencing lanes. The study measured age-related changes in TCR beta repertoire diversity using deep sequencing normalized with unique cDNA molecular identifiers.

Findings and caveats that apply to the study as a whole: Because the CMV infection status of the donors was unknown, age-related changes in expanded clonotypes may potentially have been confounded. Conclusive comparison of naive and antigen-experienced compartments was prevented by the profiling of bulk unsorted PBMCs. The percentage of naive T cells measured by flow cytometry correlated strongly with observed TCR beta diversity. Estimates of total diversity based on one million sequenced T cells were considered lower bounds and underestimates. Compared with the aged group, more naive CD4+ T cells, fewer expanded clones and increased TCR diversity were shown by the long-lived group, suggesting age selection. As age increased, observed TCR beta diversity per million T cells dropped in a roughly linear way, and a significant reduction was already evident by age 40.

The trim is 7 bases for V and 0 bases for J, with a gap of 10 bases between the germline ends. From cysteine to phenylalanine, the CDR3 is 14 amino acids long. Only the CDR3 portion is preserved as DNA: 42 bases, with reading frame beginning at the first base. CDR1 and CDR2 are drawn from the germline V gene (reference sequence): LNHNV, YYDKDF. Systemically healthy Caucasian individuals from Russia, some 40 in total and aged roughly 6 to 95 years, were included as donors. Around 10 milliliters of peripheral blood were drawn from each donor into EDTA-treated Vacutainer tubes. Ficoll-Paque density-gradient centrifugation was used to isolate PBMCs, with at least 6.5 million obtained per sample. Total RNA, at least 6 micrograms per sample, was extracted from PBMCs with Trizol reagent. Naive CD45RAhigh/CD27high T cell percentages were measured by flow cytometry on a PBMC aliquot from every donor. This clonotype was recorded at least ten times. Its antigen has not been determined. Nothing much larger sits one base from this clone, and base qualities are not available.

Preparation of the library involved 5' RACE. Sequencing instrument: Illumina HiSeq 2500. A second PCR of 7 to 11 cycles was performed with a sample-barcoded 5' primer and a J-beta primer mix. Each TCR beta cDNA molecule received a unique molecular identifier from a template-switch 5' adaptor carrying 12 random nucleotides. Each sample yielded at least 3 million CDR3-containing paired-end reads. The Mint cDNA synthesis kit, primed by a TRBC-specific oligonucleotide, was used to synthesize first-strand cDNA from all RNA. Following uracil-DNA glycosylase treatment, a first 18-cycle PCR with universal primers M1SS and BC2_uni_R was performed on all cDNA. In the source study's methods: For normalization, 1 million high-quality reads, each with a distinct molecular identifier, were randomly selected from each sample. Reads with shared molecular identifiers were discarded instead of being binned into consensus sequences. CDR3 identification, clonotype clustering and error correction used MiTCR with a Q25 quality threshold and the strictest error-elimination algorithm. Lower-bound total TCR beta diversity was estimated with a nonparametric unseen species model using Euler transformation. TCRdb trimmed public reads at Q25 via fastp, called clones via MiXCR and kept in-frame beta chains. CDR3 protein sequences are deduplicated, and each keeps its most common genes and DNA. The V and J calls reflect TCRdb's pipeline rather than the authors' work. The table for this sample lists about 1.6 million distinct CDR3 sequences; around 35% of them were counted only once. The ten largest clones capture 11% of the sample.

The sample comprised blood. The receptor was isolated from a woman under 40 in good health. The sequence links TRBV15 to TRBJ2-1; TRBD1 is possibly the D segment (6 matching bases). The CDR3 in this case is CATKQGSSYNEQFF. The DNA reads as follows: TGTGCCACCAAACAGGGCAGCTCCTACAATGAGCAGTTCTTC. Joined to the reference TRBV15 and TRBJ2-1 proteins, this CDR3 gives the full variable domain: DAMVIQNPRYQVTQFGKPVTLSCSQTLNHNVMYWYQQKSSQAPKLLFHYYDKDFNNEADTPDNFQSRRPNTSFCFLDIRSPGLGDTAMYLCATKQGSSYNEQFFGPGTRLTVL.